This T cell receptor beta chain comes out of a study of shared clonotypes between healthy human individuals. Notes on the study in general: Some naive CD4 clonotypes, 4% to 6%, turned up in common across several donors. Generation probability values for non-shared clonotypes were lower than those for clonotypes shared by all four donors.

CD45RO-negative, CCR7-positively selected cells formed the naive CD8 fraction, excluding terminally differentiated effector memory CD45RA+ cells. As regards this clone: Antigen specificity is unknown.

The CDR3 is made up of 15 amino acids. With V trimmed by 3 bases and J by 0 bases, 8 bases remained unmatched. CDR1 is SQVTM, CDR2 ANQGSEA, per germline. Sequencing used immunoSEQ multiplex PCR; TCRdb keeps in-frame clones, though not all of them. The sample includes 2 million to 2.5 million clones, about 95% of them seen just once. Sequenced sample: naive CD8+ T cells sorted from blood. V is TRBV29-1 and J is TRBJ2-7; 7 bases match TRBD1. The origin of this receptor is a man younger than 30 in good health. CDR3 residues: CSVEIRQGISYEQYF. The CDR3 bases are TGCAGCGTTGAGATTCGACAGGGCATCTCCTACGAGCAGTACTTC.